The entry below describes one T cell receptor (beta chain). It lacks a known antigen. No base qualities exist here, and no much larger clone lies one base off it. The immunoSEQ Assay, a bias-controlled multiplex PCR, was used to amplify TCRbeta CDR3 regions from genomic DNA. For the original study's pipeline: Nucleated cell counts per sample were estimated from amplification of reference gene primers within the assay. To quantify the absolute abundance of each unique TCRbeta CDR3 rearrangement, sequence reads were collapsed and filtered. For each sample, productive Simpson clonality was calculated as the square root of Simpson's diversity index across productive rearrangements. The source is immuneACCESS, and TCRdb retained only in-frame sequences with V and J called. Part of the clones is not carried over; for the studies checked, unresolved V genes explain less than half of this, and the remainder is unexplained. The V and J calls and the clone size are those of that table, but D and trimming were determined from the DNA. The sample table contains about 99,000 clones; only one count was recorded for around 87% of them. Roughly 14% of the sample comes from the top ten.

Collaborating institutions collected whole blood in K2EDTA tubes following their own protocols. For TCRbeta analysis, collaborator samples were shipped as frozen whole blood, as isolated PBMCs, or as DNA extracted from either sample type. The entry originates in a study of blood T cell repertoires in COVID-19 (dated by TCRdb to 2020 to 2021). Looking at the study overall: The collaborator samples originated in the United States, Italy and Spain and spanned the acute and convalescent phases of COVID-19. The material from the prospective study consisted of cDNA or gDNA derived from T cells, B-cell-depleted T cells, or PBMCs. Subjects who had been exposed to COVID-19, were actively infected with it, or had recovered from it provided the deeply sampled blood TCRbeta repertoires that made up the dataset. The repertoires were released in a freely available public database intended as a resource for research on the immune response to SARS-CoV-2. Samples were obtained from the ongoing ImmuneRACE study (first 160 participants) and from 1,254 subjects provided by 6 global collaborators. Sample metadata almost always included a de-identified subject ID, COVID-19 status, age in years and sex. HLA class I and class II types, where available, came from metadata supplied by the sample provider rather than from assay-based typing. Results and caveats for the whole study, not just this receptor: How much clinical and demographic metadata was included differed by source and by participant, and the metadata was provided uncurated.

CDR1 and CDR2, per the germline V gene, are KGHDR and SFDVKD. CDR3 length: 13 amino acids, cysteine to phenylalanine. This entry keeps only the CDR3 DNA: 39 bases, framed from base 1. V and J are truncated by 3 bases and 6 bases respectively, leaving an intervening sequence of 8 bases. The sequenced material came from peripheral blood. Recombination connected TRBV24-1 to TRBJ2-1; no D gene call is confident. The sequence came from a man aged 50 to 60 with acute or convalescent COVID-19. The DNA sequence reads TGTGCCACCAGTGATCCCCAGTTCAATGAGCAGTTCTTC. This is translated as CATSDPQFNEQFF.